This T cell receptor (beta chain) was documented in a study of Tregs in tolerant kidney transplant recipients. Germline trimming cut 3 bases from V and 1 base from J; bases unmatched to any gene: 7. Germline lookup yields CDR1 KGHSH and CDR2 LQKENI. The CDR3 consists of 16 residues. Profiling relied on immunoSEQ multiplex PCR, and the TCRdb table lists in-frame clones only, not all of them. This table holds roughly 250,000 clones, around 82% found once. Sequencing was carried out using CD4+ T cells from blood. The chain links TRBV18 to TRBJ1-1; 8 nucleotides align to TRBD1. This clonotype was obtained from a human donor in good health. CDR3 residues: CASSPTTGAQNTEAFF. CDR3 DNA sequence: TGTGCCAGCTCACCGACGACAGGGGCGCAGAACACTGAAGCTTTCTTT.